This T cell receptor (beta chain) came from a study of OX40 agonist ivuxolimab in advanced cancers. About the study: Patients took ivuxolimab, an agonistic anti-OX40 (CD134) antibody. General observations from the study: On average, CD8+ T cells showed a greater number of expanded clones than CD4+. The antigen specificity of the peripheral T cells (those that were expanded) was not determined.

Using immunoSEQ multiplex PCR, the repertoire was profiled, and TCRdb retains in-frame clones only, with some absent. The repertoire holds roughly 30,000 clones, roughly 90% seen once, with roughly 58% in the top ten. The CDR3 is 15 amino acids. V was shortened by 0 bases and J by 1 base, with 9 bases between the two germline ends. Germline assignment: CDR1 SGHAT and CDR2 FQNNGV. Only a few counts were recorded for this clone. What it recognizes is unknown. The rearrangement links TRBV11-2 to TRBJ1-1; D gene ambiguous. The TCR sequence derives from an adult with an advanced solid tumor such as melanoma, head and neck, liver or kidney cancer. The specimen was CD4+ or CD8+ T cells sorted from blood, collected in a trial of the OX40 agonist ivuxolimab. The DNA for the CDR3 is TGTGCCAGCAGCTTAGAAGGGAGAGCGAACACTGAAGCTTTCTTT. Its protein is CASSLEGRANTEAFF.